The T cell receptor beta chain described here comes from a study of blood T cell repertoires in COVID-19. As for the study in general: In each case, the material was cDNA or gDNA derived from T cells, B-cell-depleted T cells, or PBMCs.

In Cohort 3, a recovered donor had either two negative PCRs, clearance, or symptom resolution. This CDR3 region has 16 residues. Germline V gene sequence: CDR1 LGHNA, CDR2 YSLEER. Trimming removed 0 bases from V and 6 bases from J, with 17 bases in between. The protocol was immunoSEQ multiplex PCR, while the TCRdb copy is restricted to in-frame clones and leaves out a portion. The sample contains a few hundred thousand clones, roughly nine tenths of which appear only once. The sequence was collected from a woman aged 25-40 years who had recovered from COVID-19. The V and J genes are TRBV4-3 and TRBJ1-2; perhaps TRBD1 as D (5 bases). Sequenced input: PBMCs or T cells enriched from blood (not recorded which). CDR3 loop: CASSQDVARVSDGYTF. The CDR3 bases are TGCGCCAGCAGCCAAGATGTGGCCAGGGTTTCGGATGGCTACACCTTC.